This TCR beta chain emerged from a study of T cells after yellow fever vaccination. Across the study: Fractions of limited cellularity were prepared by means of SMART-Seq v4 Ultra Low Input. Study-wide points: Relatively few clonotypes were ones that appeared in both CD4 and CD8 compartments. Abundant clonotypes from the bulk population could get into FACS-sorted repertoires as contaminants.

TCRdb passed the 5' RACE reads through MiXCR, listing each CDR3 protein once. The sample has about 150,000 distinct CDR3 sequences, under 8% seen once. This clonotype was detected a few times. Antigen: not known. In germline, CDR1 is DFQATT, CDR2 SNEGSKA (reference sequence). Trimming removed 2 bases from V and 1 base from J, with 15 bases in between. The CDR3 covers 16 residues. This TCR came from a man in his thirties or forties who received the YFV17D yellow fever vaccine. J is TRBJ2-1 and V is TRBV20-1; D remains ambiguous. Sequencing was performed on CD4+ T cells sorted from PBMCs, taken 10 days after the yellow fever booster vaccination. DNA of the CDR3: TGCAGTGCTAGACCCGCGGTTGGAGTGTCCTACAATGAGCAGTTCTTC. This translates into CSARPAVGVSYNEQFF.